Described below is a single T cell receptor (beta chain) sequence and its context. Produced via immunoSEQ multiplex PCR; TCRdb's table is partial and in-frame only. The table shows approximately 110,000 clones, with 65% to 85% occurring only once. This sample is part of a study of blood T cell repertoires in COVID-19. Overall study: Samples representing acute and convalescent COVID-19 were sourced from the United States, Italy and Spain.

The sample consisted of peripheral blood. This TCR was sampled from a woman aged 65 to 85 with acute or convalescent COVID-19.

CDR3 bases: TGCGCCAGCAGCTCCGATCTGGGACTGGGATCCCAAGAGACCCAGTACTTC. This codes for CASSSDLGLGSQETQYF. The chain carries TRBV4-1 and TRBJ2-5; a weak D match, TRBD2 (6 bases). The CDR3 totals 17 residues. Germline V gene lookup returns CDR1 MGHRA and CDR2 YSYEKL. Trimming stripped 5 bases from V and 1 base from J, with 20 bases between.